Each of the 14 T cell receptor beta chains below was sequenced from the same sample in a study of blood T cells in healthy people across ages. A second roughly 7 to 12 cycle PCR used barcoded and J-beta primers. TCRdb reanalysed the 5' RACE reads using MiXCR and keeps one entry per CDR3 protein. The data show hundreds of thousands of distinct CDR3 sequences, more than 25% seen once. Sequencing used blood. These receptors were taken from a woman of 80 years or more in good health.

At least ten counts were recorded for this clonotype. J is TRBJ2-1 and V is TRBV7-9; 12 bases map to TRBD1. Per the germline V gene, CDR1 is SEHNR and CDR2 is FQNEAQ (reference sequence). With 5 bases clipped from V and 8 bases from J, the junction kept 7 bases outside the gene matches. The CDR3 is 15 residues long. The CDR3 reads CASSNTGTGGDEQFF. In DNA form, the CDR3 reads TGTGCCAGCAGCAATACCGGGACAGGGGGCGATGAGCAGTTCTTC.

This clonotype was counted ten times or more. The chain links TRBV7-2 to TRBJ2-1, with 8 bases lining up with TRBD2. CDR3 length equals 14 residues. V was pared by 3 bases and J by 6 bases, with 4 bases of the junction left unmatched. CDR1 is SGHTA, CDR2 FQGNSA, per germline. CDR3 sequence (DNA): TGTGCCAGCAGCTTCCAGCGGGGGCCCAATGAGCAGTTCTTC. It specifies CASSFQRGPNEQFF.

The V call is TRBV3-1, the J call TRBJ2-1; 10 bases match TRBD2. V lost 0 bases and J lost 6; bases outside the gene matches: 5. This CDR3 is built from 16 residues. Per the germline V gene, CDR1 is LGHDT and CDR2 is YNNKEL (reference sequence). This chain's CDR3 is CASSQERASGGNEQFF. The CDR3 nucleotides read TGTGCCAGCAGCCAAGAGAGGGCTAGCGGGGGCAATGAGCAGTTCTTC.

The chain employs TRBV7-8 and TRBJ2-7, with TRBD2 as a possible D gene (6 bases). The CDR3 length is 14 residues. Germline CDR1 is SGHVS and CDR2 is FQNEAQ. V shed 0 bases and J shed 6 bases, with 12 bases lying between them. The CDR3 protein is CASSLATGGVEQYF. The CDR3 DNA reads as TGTGCCAGCAGCTTAGCGACCGGGGGTGTCGAGCAGTACTTC. The full variable domain, its missing parts supplied by reference TRBV7-8 and TRBJ2-7, is GAGVSQSPRYKVAKRGQDVALRCDPISGHVSLFWYQQALGQGPEFLTYFQNEAQLDKSGLPSDRFFAERPEGSVSTLKIQRTQQEDSAVYLCASSLATGGVEQYFGPGTRLTVT.

J is TRBJ2-7 and V is TRBV6-2 or TRBV6-3, with 12 bases that match TRBD2. Germline CDR1 and CDR2: MNHEY and SVGEGT. V lost 0 bases and J lost 7; bases outside the gene matches: 10. This CDR3 is 17 amino acids long. CDR3 sequence: CASSYSTSGGLNNEQYF. CDR3 bases: TGTGCCAGCAGTTACTCGACTAGCGGGGGACTTAACAATGAGCAGTACTTC.

V gene TRBV12-3 or TRBV12-4 combines with J gene TRBJ1-1; D gene unclear. This CDR3 spans 13 amino acids. Trimming left V 8 bases short and J 1 base short, with 11 bases between. CDR3 in amino acids: CASLEQPNTEAFF. In DNA, the CDR3 is TGTGCCAGCCTCGAACAGCCGAACACTGAAGCTTTCTTT.

The rearrangement links TRBV11-1 to TRBJ2-1; possible D gene TRBD2, 5 bases. The CDR3 totals 16 residues. Between the trimmed V and J ends, which lost 1 base and 0 bases, there was a span of 10 bases. Germline values: CDR1 SGHAT, CDR2 FQDESV (reference sequence). The DNA for the CDR3 is TGTGCCAGCAGCTTAGGACGGGGAGCCTCCTACAATGAGCAGTTCTTC. Its protein is CASSLGRGASYNEQFF. The full variable domain, in which reference TRBV11-1 and TRBJ2-1 provide the parts outside the CDR3, is EAEVAQSPRYKITEKSQAVAFWCDPISGHATLYWYRQILGQGPELLVQFQDESVVDDSQLPKDRFSAERLKGVDSTLKIQPAELGDSAMYLCASSLGRGASYNEQFFGPGTRLTVL.

The chain employs TRBV20-1 and TRBJ2-1; D is possibly TRBD1 (5 bases). The V gene lost 3 bases and the J gene lost 2 bases, with 11 bases spanning the gap. This CDR3 contains 14 residues. CDR1 and CDR2 (germline): DFQATT, SNEGSKA (reference sequence). This CDR3 reads CSASRQGTYNEQFF. The CDR3 nucleotides read TGCAGTGCTAGCCGGCAGGGAACCTACAATGAGCAGTTCTTC.

This clonotype has only a few counts. A read error may be the cause here, since a much bigger clone is one base away. The CDR3 region has the DNA TGCGCCAGCAGCCAAGAGACAGGCCGGGGTACGCAGTATTTT. Amino acid sequence: CASSQETGRGTQYF. This chain links TRBV4-3 with TRBJ2-3; a possible D gene is TRBD1 (6 bases). The CDR3 has 14 amino acids. V lost 0 bases and J 8 bases, leaving 12 bases between the germline ends. Germline CDR1 LGHNA, CDR2 YSLEER.

This chain joins TRBV2 and TRBJ1-5; the D is unclear. V was pared by 7 bases and J by 7 bases, with 17 bases between. The CDR3 loop spans 14 amino acids. CDR1 and CDR2 from the germline V gene are SNHLY and FYNNEI. CDR3 DNA sequence: TGTGCCAGCATGTCCTCCCGGTATCGGCAGCCCCAGCATTTT. This gives the protein CASMSSRYRQPQHF.

The table lists this clonotype with many counts. The chain uses TRBV12-3 or TRBV12-4 and TRBJ2-1, with 14 nucleotides matching TRBD2. The CDR3 loop spans 15 amino acids. J was trimmed by 9 bases and V by 3 bases; bases with no gene match: 4. The CDR3 bases are TGTGCCAGCAGTTTGGGACTAGCGGGGGCAAGTGAGCAGTTCTTC. Amino acid sequence: CASSLGLAGASEQFF.

V and J are TRBV11-2 and TRBJ2-7, with TRBD1 identical over 8 bases. CDR3 length: 15 amino acids. Germline V gene data show CDR1 as SGHAT and CDR2 as FQNNGV. After removal of 0 bases from V and 0 bases from J, the junction contained 1 base not matched to a gene. The CDR3 sequence is CASSLEQGGSYEQYF. In nucleotides, the CDR3 is TGTGCCAGCAGCTTAGAACAGGGGGGCTCCTACGAGCAGTACTTC.

This clonotype occurred many times. The chain couples TRBV7-9 to TRBJ2-7; 7 bases map to TRBD2. Germline values: CDR1 SEHNR, CDR2 FQNEAQ (reference sequence). This CDR3 is built from 14 residues. V shed 5 bases, J shed 6 bases, and the junction held 10 bases outside the gene matches. CDR3 DNA: TGTGCCAGCAGCCAGCGCGGGGGTTCGGGCGAGCAGTACTTC. Its translation: CASSQRGGSGEQYF.

The table lists this clonotype with a few counts. The V call is TRBV30, the J call TRBJ2-6; no firm D call. The CDR3 runs to 13 residues. In germline, CDR1 is GTSNPN, CDR2 SVGIG (reference sequence). The V end lost 2 bases, the J end lost 4 bases, and 6 bases lay between the germline ends. DNA of the CDR3: TGTGCCTGGAGTCCTGGGGGGGCCAACGTCCTGACTTTC. It codes for CAWSPGGANVLTF.